This TCR beta chain was found in a study of CD8 T cells in Susac syndrome. This clonotype showed up just once. RNA in amounts of roughly 0.5 to 1 ug was reverse transcribed with random hexamers. TCR beta CDR3 was amplified by immunoSEQ multiplex PCR. This amplification extended across 54 Vbeta and 13 Jbeta segments. TCRdb independently ran MiXCR on the immunoSEQ multiplex PCR reads; one entry per CDR3 protein. The table includes some 180,000 distinct CDR3 sequences, about 93% detected once. CDR1 is SQVTM and CDR2 is ANQGSEA in the germline V gene. The CDR3 runs 14 residues. V lost 4 bases and J 2 bases, leaving 14 bases between the germline ends.

Sequences were obtained from CD4+ T cells from PBMCs. The source is a human donor in good health. The chain combines TRBV29-1 with TRBJ1-2; D remains unclear. The chain's CDR3 is CSVGGQSVNYGYTF. The DNA for the CDR3 is TGCAGCGTTGGAGGGCAGTCCGTCAACTATGGCTACACCTTC.